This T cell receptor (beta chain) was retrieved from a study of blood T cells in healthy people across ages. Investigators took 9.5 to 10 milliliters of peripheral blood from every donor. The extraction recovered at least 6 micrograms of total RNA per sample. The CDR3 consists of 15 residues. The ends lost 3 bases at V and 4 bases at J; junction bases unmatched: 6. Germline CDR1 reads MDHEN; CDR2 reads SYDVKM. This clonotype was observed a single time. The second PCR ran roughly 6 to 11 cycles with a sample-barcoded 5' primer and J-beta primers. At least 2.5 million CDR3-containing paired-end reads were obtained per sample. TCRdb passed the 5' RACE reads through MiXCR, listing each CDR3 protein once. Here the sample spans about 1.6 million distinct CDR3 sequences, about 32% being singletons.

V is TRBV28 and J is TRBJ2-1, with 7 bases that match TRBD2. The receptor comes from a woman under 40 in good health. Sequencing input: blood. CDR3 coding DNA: TGTGCCAGCAGTTTGAGCGGGAACCCTTACAATGAGCAGTTCTTC. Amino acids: CASSLSGNPYNEQFF.